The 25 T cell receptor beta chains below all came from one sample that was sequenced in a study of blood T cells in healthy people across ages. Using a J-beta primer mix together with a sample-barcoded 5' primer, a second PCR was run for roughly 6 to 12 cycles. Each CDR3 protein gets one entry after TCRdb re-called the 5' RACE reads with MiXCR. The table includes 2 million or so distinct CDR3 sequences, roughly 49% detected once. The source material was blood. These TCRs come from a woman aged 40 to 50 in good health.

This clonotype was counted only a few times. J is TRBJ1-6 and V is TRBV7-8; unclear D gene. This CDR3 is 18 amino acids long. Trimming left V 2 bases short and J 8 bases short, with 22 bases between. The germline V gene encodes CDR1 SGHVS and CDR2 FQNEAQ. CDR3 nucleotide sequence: TGTGCCAGCAGCTTAATTTTGGCAGTCTCGAGCCGTGATTCACCCCTCCACTTT. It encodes CASSLILAVSSRDSPLHF.

This chain's CDR3 is CASSYSFATGSPYEQYF. The CDR3 bases are TGTGCCAGCAGTTACTCGTTTGCGACAGGGTCTCCCTACGAGCAGTACTTC. The J gene is TRBJ2-7, the V gene TRBV6-2 or TRBV6-3, with 7 bases that match TRBD1. Losses at the gene ends were 0 bases for V and 2 bases for J; bases not matched to a gene: 10. CDR1 is MNHEY, CDR2 SVGEGT, per germline. This CDR3 is built from 17 residues.

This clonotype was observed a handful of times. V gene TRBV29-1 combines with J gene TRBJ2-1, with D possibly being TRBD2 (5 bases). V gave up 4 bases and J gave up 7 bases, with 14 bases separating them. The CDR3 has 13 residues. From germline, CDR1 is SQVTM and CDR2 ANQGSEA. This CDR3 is CSVAPVGENEQFF. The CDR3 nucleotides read TGCAGCGTTGCCCCCGTCGGGGAAAATGAGCAGTTCTTC.

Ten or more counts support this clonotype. The CDR3 here is CASSGGSGGQETQYF. The CDR3 nucleotides read TGTGCCAGCAGTGGTGGTAGCGGGGGACAAGAGACCCAGTACTTC. The rearrangement joins TRBV2 to TRBJ2-5; TRBD2 agrees at 9 bases. The CDR3 runs 15 residues. The germline CDR1 and CDR2 sequences are SNHLY and FYNNEI. J gave up 2 bases and V 4 bases, and 5 bases lay outside the gene matches.

Here the CDR3 reads CASSSRVEQFF. In DNA, the CDR3 is TGTGCCAGCAGTTCGAGGGTGGAGCAGTTCTTC. This chain connects TRBV28 to TRBJ2-1; tentative D call: TRBD2 (5 bases). V lost 4 bases to trimming and J lost 10 bases, with 8 bases between them. Germline V lookup: CDR1 MDHEN, CDR2 SYDVKM. This CDR3 region has 11 residues.

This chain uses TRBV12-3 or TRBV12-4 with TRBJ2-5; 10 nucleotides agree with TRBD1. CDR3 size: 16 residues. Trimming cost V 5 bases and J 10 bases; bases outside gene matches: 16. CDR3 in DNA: TGTGCCAGCAGTCCTAATATCCGGGACAGGGGACTAGGCCAGTACTTC. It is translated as CASSPNIRDRGLGQYF.

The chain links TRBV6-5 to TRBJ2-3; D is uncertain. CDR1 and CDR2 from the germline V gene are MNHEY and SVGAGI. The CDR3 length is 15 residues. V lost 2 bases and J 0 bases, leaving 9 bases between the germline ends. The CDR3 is CASSYQFSSTDTQYF. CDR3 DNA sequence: TGTGCCAGCAGTTACCAATTTTCTAGCACAGATACGCAGTATTTT.

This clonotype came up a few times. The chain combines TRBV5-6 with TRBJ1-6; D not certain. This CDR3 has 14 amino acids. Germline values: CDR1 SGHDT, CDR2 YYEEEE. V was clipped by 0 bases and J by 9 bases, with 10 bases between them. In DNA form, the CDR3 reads TGTGCCAGCAGCTTGGAGGGCAGCGGTTCACCCCTCCACTTT. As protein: CASSLEGSGSPLHF.

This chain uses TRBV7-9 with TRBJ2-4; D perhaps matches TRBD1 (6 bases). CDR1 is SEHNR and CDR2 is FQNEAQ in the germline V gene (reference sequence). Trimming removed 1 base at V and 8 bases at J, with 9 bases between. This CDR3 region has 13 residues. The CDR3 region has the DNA TGTGCCAGCAGCTTAGACTCAGGGGACATTCAGTACTTC. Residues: CASSLDSGDIQYF.

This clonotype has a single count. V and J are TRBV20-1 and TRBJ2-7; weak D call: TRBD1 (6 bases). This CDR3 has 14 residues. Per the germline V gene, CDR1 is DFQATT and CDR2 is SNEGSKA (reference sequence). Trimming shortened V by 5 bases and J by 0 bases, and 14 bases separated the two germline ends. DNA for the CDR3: TGCAGTGCTCCAGGACAGCCCCTCTCCTACGAGCAGTACTTC. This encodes CSAPGQPLSYEQYF.

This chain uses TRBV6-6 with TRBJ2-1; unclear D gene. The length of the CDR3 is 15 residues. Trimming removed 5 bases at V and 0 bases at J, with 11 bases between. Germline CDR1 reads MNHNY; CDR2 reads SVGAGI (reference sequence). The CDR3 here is CASSHARSSYNEQFF. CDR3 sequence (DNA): TGTGCCAGCAGTCACGCTAGAAGCTCCTACAATGAGCAGTTCTTC.

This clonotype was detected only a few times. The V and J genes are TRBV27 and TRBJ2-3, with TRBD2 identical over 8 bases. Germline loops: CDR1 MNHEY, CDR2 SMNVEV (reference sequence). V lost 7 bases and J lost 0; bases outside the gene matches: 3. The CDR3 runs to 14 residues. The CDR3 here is CASTKRGSTDTQYF. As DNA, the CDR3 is TGTGCCAGCACCAAGCGGGGGAGCACAGATACGCAGTATTTT.

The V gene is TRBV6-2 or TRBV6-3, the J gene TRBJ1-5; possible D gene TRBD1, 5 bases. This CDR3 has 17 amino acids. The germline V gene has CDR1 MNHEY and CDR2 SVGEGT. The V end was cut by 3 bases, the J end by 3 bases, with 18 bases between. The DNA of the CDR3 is TGTGCCAGCAGTTATTTTTGTAGGGGCCGAAACAATCAGCCCCAGCATTTT. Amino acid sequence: CASSYFCRGRNNQPQHF.

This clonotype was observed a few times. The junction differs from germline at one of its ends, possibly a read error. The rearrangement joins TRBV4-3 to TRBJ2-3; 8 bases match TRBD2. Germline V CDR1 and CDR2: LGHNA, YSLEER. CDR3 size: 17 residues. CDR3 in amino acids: CASSQDRGGGNTATQYF. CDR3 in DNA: TGCGCCAGCAGCCAAGATCGGGGCGGGGGGAACACAGCTACGCAGTATTTT.

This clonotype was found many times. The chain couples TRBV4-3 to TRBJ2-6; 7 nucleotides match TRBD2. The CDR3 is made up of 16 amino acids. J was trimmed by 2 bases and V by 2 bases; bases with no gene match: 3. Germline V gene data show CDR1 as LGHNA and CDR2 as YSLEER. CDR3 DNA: TGCGCCAGCAGCCAATACCGGGGGGCTGGGGCCAACGTCCTGACTTTC. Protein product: CASSQYRGAGANVLTF.

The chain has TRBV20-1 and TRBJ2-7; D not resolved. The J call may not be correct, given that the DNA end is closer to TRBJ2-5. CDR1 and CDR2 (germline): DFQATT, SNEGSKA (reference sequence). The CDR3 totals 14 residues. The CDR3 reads CSATETGAMQTQYF. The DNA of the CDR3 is TGCAGTGCGACCGAGACCGGCGCAATGCAGACCCAGTACTTC.

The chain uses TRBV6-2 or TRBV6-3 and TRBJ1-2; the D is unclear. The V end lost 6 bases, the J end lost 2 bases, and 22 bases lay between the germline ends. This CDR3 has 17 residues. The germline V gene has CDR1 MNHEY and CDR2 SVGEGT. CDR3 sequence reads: CASSQPGLVGGNYGYTF. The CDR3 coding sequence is TGTGCCAGCAGCCAACCGGGCCTCGTCGGAGGCAACTATGGCTACACCTTC.

Here the CDR3 reads CASSKGTIILGEQFF. CDR3 nucleotides: TGTGCCAGCAGTAAGGGGACTATCATTTTGGGGGAGCAGTTCTTC. The chain uses TRBV6-1 and TRBJ2-1; the match to TRBD2 covers 7 bases. The CDR3 contains 15 residues. The V gene's germline CDR1 is MNHNS and CDR2 SASEGT. V shed 5 bases and J 10 bases; nucleotides not matched to a gene: 14.

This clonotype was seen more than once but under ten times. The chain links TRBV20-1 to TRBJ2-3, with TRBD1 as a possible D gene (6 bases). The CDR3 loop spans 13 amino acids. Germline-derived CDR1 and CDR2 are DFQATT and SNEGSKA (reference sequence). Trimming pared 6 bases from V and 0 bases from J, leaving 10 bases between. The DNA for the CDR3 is TGCAGTGCCCGGACAGACAGCACAGATACGCAGTATTTT. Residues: CSARTDSTDTQYF.

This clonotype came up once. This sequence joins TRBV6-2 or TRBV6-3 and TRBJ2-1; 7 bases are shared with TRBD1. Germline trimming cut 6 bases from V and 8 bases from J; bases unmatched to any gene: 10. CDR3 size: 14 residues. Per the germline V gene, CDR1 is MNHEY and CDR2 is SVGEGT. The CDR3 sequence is CASRRGGAYDEQFF. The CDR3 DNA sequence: TGTGCCAGCAGACGAGGGGGCGCTTACGATGAGCAGTTCTTC.

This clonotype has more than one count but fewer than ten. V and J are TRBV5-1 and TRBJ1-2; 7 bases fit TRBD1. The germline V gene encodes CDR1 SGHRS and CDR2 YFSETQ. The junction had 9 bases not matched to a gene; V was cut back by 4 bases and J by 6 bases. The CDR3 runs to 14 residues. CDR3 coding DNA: TGCGCCAGCAGCCCAGAGACAGGGATTGATGGCTACACCTTC. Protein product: CASSPETGIDGYTF.

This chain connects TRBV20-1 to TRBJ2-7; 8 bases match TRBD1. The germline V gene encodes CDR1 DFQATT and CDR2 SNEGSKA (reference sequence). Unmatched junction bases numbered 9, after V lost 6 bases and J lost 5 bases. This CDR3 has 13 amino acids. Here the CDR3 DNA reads TGCAGTGCCGCTAGGACAGGGCCTGACGAGCAGTACTTC. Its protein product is CSAARTGPDEQYF.

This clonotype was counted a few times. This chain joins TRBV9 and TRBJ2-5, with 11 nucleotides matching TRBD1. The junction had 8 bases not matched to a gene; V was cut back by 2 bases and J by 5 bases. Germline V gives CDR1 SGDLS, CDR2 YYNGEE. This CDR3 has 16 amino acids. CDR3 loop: CASSVGQGARQETQYF. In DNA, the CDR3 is TGTGCCAGCAGCGTCGGACAGGGGGCCCGACAGGAGACCCAGTACTTC.

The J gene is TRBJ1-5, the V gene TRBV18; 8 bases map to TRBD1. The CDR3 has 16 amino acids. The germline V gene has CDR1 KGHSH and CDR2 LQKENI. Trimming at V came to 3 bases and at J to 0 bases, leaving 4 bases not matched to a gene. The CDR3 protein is CASSPTGAGSNQPQHF. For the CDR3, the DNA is TGTGCCAGCTCACCGACAGGGGCCGGTAGCAATCAGCCCCAGCATTTT.

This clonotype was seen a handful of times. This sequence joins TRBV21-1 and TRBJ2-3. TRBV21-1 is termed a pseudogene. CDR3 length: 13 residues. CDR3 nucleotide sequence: TGTGCCAGCAGCCGAAGTATCCAGAATACGCAGTATTTT. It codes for CASSRSIQNTQYF.